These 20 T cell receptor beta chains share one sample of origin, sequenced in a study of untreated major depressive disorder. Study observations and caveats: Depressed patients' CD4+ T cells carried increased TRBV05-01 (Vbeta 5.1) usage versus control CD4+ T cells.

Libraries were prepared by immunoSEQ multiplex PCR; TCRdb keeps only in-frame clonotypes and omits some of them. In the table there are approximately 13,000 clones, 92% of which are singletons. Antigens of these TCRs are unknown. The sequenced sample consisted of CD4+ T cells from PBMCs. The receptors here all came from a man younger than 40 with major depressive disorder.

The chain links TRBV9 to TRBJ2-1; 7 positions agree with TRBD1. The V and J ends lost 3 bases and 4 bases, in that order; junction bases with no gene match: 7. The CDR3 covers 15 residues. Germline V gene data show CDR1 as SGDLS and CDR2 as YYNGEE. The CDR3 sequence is CASSAEGDSYNEQFF. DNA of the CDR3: TGTGCCAGCAGCGCCGAGGGGGACAGTTACAATGAGCAGTTCTTC.

CDR3 bases: TGTGCCAGCAGCCTCTTCATGACCCAGTACTTC. Encoded protein: CASSLFMTQYF. The V gene is TRBV28, the J gene TRBJ2-5; D is unclear. Germline loops: CDR1 MDHEN, CDR2 SYDVKM. Trimming took off 6 bases at V and 7 bases at J, with 9 bases between the two ends. The CDR3 has 11 residues.

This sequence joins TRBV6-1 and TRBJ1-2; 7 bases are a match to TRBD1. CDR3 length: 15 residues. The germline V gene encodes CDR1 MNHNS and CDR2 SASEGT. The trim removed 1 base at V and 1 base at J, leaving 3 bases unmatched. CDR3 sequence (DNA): TGTGCCAGCAGTGAAGATAGGGGGCTTAACTATGGCTACACCTTC. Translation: CASSEDRGLNYGYTF.

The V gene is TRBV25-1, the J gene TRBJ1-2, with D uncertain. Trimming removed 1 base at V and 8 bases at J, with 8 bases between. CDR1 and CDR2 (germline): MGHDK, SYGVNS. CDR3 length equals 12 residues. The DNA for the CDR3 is TGTGCCAGCAGTGAATTTTTAGGGGGCTACACCTTC. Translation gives CASSEFLGGYTF.

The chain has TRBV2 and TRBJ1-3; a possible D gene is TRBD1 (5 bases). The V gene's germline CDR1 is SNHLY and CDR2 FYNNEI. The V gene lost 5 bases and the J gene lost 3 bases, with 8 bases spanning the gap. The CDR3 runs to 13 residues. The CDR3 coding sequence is TGTGCCAGCAGTCGGGACGGTGGAAACACCATATATTTT. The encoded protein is CASSRDGGNTIYF.

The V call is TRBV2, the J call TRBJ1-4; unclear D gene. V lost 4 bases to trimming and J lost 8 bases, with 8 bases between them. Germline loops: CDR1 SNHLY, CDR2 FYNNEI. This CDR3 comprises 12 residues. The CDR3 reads CASSVSEEKLFF. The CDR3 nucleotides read TGTGCCAGCAGTGTCAGTGAGGAAAAACTGTTTTTT.

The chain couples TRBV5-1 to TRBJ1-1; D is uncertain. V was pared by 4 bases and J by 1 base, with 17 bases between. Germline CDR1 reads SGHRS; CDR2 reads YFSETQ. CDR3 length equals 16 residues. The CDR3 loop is CASSPSPAGKNTEAFF. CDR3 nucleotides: TGCGCCAGCAGCCCCAGCCCCGCGGGGAAGAACACTGAAGCTTTCTTT.

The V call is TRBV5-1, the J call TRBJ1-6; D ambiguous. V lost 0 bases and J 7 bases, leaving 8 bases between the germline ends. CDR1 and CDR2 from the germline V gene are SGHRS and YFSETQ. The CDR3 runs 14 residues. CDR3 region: CASSLGAGNSPLHF. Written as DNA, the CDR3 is TGCGCCAGCAGCTTGGGGGCAGGAAATTCACCCCTCCACTTT. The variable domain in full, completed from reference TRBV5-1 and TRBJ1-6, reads KAGVTQTPRYLIKTRGQQVTLSCSPISGHRSVSWYQQTPGQGLQFLFEYFSETQRNKGNFPGRFSGRQFSNSRSEMNVSTLELGDSALYLCASSLGAGNSPLHFGNGTRLTVT.

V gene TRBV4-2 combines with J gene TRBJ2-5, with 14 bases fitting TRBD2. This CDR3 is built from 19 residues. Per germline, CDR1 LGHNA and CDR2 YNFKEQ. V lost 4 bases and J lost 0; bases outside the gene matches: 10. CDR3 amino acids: CASSPRTSGGQLNQETQYF. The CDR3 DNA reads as TGTGCCAGCAGCCCACGGACTAGCGGGGGGCAACTAAACCAAGAGACCCAGTACTTC.

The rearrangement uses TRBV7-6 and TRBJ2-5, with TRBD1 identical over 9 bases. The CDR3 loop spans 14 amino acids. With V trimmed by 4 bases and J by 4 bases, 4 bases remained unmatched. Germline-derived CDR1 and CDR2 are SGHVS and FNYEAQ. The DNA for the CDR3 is TGTGCCAGCAGCTACAGGGGGCCGGGAGAGACCCAGTACTTC. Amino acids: CASSYRGPGETQYF.

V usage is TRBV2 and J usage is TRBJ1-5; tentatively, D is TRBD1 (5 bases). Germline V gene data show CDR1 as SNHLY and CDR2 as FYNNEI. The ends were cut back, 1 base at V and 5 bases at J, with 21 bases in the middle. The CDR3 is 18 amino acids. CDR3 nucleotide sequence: TGTGCCAGCAGTGAAGGGGTCTGGGGGAGCCTGGAGGATCAGCCCCAGCATTTT. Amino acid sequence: CASSEGVWGSLEDQPQHF.

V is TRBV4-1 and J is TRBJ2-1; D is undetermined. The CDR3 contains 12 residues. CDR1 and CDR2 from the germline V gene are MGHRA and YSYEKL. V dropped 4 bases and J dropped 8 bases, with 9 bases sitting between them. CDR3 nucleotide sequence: TGCGCCAGCAGCCGCCCCTTCGATGAGCAGTTCTTC. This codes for CASSRPFDEQFF.

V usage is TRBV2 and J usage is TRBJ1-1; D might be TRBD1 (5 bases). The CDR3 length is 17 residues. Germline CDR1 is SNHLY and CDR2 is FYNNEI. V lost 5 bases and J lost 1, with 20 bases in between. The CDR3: CASSLAGPTAGNTEAFF. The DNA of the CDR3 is TGTGCCAGCAGTCTTGCGGGACCCACCGCGGGGAACACTGAAGCTTTCTTT. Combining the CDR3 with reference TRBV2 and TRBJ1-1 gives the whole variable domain EPEVTQTPSHQVTQMGQEVILRCVPISNHLYFYWYRQILGQKVEFLVSFYNNEISEKSEIFDDQFSVERPDGSNFTLKIRSTKLEDSAMYFCASSLAGPTAGNTEAFFGQGTRLTVV.

The CDR3 nucleotides read TGTGCCAGCAGCGTAGTCGGACAGGTTACCTACGAGCAGTACTTC. Protein product: CASSVVGQVTYEQYF. This sequence joins TRBV9 and TRBJ2-7; 7 nucleotides line up with TRBD1. Germline-derived CDR1 and CDR2 are SGDLS and YYNGEE. The CDR3 is 15 residues long. The trim removed 0 bases at V and 2 bases at J, leaving 5 bases unmatched.

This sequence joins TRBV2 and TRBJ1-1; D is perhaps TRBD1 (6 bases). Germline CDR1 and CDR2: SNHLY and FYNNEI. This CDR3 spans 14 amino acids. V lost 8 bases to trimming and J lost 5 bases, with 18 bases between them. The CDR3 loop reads CASAWNRVGTEAFF. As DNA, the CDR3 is TGTGCCAGCGCATGGAACAGGGTTGGTACTGAAGCTTTCTTT.

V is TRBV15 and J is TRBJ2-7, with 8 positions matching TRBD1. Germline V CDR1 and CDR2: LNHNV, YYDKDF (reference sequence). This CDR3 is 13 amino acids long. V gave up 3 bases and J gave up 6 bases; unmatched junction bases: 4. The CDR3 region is CATSRGQASEQYF. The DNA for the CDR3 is TGTGCCACCAGCAGGGGACAGGCGAGCGAGCAGTACTTC.

CDR3 nucleotides: TGTGCCAGCAGCTTGGGGACAGGGGTAAACCTCCCCTACGAGCAGTACTTC. It encodes CASSLGTGVNLPYEQYF. The chain carries TRBV7-9 and TRBJ2-7; 10 nucleotides align to TRBD1. V gave up 3 bases and J gave up 2 bases; unmatched junction bases: 10. The CDR3 has 17 residues. The germline gives CDR1 SEHNR, CDR2 FQNEAQ (reference sequence).

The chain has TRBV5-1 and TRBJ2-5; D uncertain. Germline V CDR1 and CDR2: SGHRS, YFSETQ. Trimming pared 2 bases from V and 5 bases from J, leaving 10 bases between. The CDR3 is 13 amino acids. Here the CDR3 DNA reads TGCGCCAGCAGCTTAGGGCTTCGGGAGACCCAGTACTTC. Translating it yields CASSLGLRETQYF.

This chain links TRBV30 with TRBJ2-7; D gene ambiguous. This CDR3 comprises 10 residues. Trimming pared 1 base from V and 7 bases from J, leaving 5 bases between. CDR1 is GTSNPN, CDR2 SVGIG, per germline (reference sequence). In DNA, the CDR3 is TGTGCCTGGAGTGCGAAGGAGCAGTACTTC. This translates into CAWSAKEQYF.

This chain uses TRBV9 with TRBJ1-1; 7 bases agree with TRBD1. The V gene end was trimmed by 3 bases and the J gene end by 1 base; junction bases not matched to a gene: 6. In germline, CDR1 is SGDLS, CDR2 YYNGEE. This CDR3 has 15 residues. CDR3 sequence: CASSAYRGSNTEAFF. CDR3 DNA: TGTGCCAGCAGCGCTTACAGGGGTTCGAACACTGAAGCTTTCTTT.